Below are 32 T cell receptor beta chains sequenced from a single sample in a study of cytomegalovirus exposure and HLA in healthy donors. Vbeta (60) and Jbeta (13) primers were used in the PCR. This table comes from immunoSEQ multiplex PCR, and its TCRdb copy is limited to in-frame clones, with some not included. The sample has about 170,000 clones; about three quarters are singletons. The sequenced sample consisted of PBMCs. Source of these receptors: a female donor in good health and CMV-seronegative.

This chain connects TRBV28 to TRBJ2-7; weak D call: TRBD1 (6 bases). The CDR3 sequence is 13 residues long. The V end was cut by 0 bases, the J end by 7 bases, with 10 bases between. CDR1 and CDR2 (germline): MDHEN, SYDVKM. This CDR3 is CASSLWGAFEQYF. The CDR3 DNA reads TGTGCCAGCAGTTTATGGGGGGCTTTTGAGCAGTACTTC.

The chain combines TRBV2 with TRBJ2-2, with a tentative D call TRBD2 (6 bases). The CDR3 contains 14 residues. The germline V and J ends were trimmed by 2 bases and 6 bases, with 10 bases remaining between them. Germline V lookup: CDR1 SNHLY, CDR2 FYNNEI. CDR3 sequence reads: CASSERRESGELFF. The CDR3 DNA follows: TGTGCCAGCAGTGAACGTCGGGAGTCCGGGGAGCTGTTTTTT.

This chain links TRBV10-3 with TRBJ1-2; no clear D. The CDR3 runs 17 residues. Germline V lookup: CDR1 ENHRY, CDR2 SYGVKD. Trimming stripped 8 bases from V and 2 bases from J, with 24 bases between. This CDR3 is CAILASPGLAANYGYTF. The CDR3 coding sequence is TGTGCCATCCTTGCTAGCCCCGGACTGGCAGCCAACTATGGCTACACCTTC.

This chain connects TRBV4-2 to TRBJ1-4; TRBD1 matches 8 bases. The CDR3 sequence is 14 residues long. The V gene's germline CDR1 is LGHNA and CDR2 YNFKEQ. With 6 bases clipped from V and 4 bases from J, the junction kept 4 bases outside the gene matches. CDR3 sequence reads: CASRRQGNNEKLFF. The CDR3, as DNA: TGTGCCAGCAGGAGACAGGGGAATAATGAAAAACTGTTTTTT.

V gene TRBV7-9 combines with J gene TRBJ2-5; D is possibly TRBD2 (5 bases). Germline CDR1 SEHNR, CDR2 FQNEAQ (reference sequence). The CDR3 has 13 amino acids. Between the trimmed V and J ends, which lost 3 bases and 2 bases, there was a span of 7 bases. The CDR3 coding sequence is TGTGCCAGCAGCTTCCTAGCTCAAGAGACCCAGTACTTC. As protein: CASSFLAQETQYF.

The chain is built from TRBV7-9 and TRBJ2-4; D call uncertain. Germline V gives CDR1 SEHNR, CDR2 FQNEAQ (reference sequence). The germline V and J ends were trimmed by 2 bases and 5 bases, with 7 bases remaining between them. CDR3 size: 13 residues. The DNA for the CDR3 is TGTGCCAGCAGCTTACAGGCCGAAAACATTCAGTACTTC. It encodes CASSLQAENIQYF.

The CDR3 DNA sequence: TGCGCCAGCAGCCAAGGTAGAGGGTCCTATGGCTACACCTTC. It codes for CASSQGRGSYGYTF. This chain joins TRBV4-3 and TRBJ1-2; D is unclear. CDR1 is LGHNA and CDR2 is YSLEER in the germline V gene. Between the trimmed V and J ends, which lost 1 base and 4 bases, there was a span of 10 bases. The CDR3 covers 14 residues.

The chain joins TRBV6-5 to TRBJ2-1; 7 nucleotides line up with TRBD2. The CDR3 has 14 residues. CDR1 and CDR2 (germline): MNHEY, SVGAGI. Losses at the gene ends were 6 bases for V and 7 bases for J; bases not matched to a gene: 9. CDR3 amino acids: CASSPASGRNEQFF. CDR3 DNA: TGTGCCAGCAGCCCGGCTAGCGGAAGGAATGAGCAGTTCTTC.

This chain joins TRBV30 and TRBJ1-3; 7 bases are a match to TRBD1. The CDR3 length is 18 residues. CDR1 is GTSNPN, CDR2 SVGIG, per germline (reference sequence). The V and J ends lost 2 bases and 1 base, in that order; junction bases with no gene match: 14. CDR3: CAWSSTGTVLLSGNTIYF. The DNA of the CDR3 is TGTGCCTGGAGTTCAACCGGGACAGTGTTACTGTCTGGAAACACCATATATTTT.

V and J are TRBV2 and TRBJ1-6, with D perhaps matching TRBD1 (5 bases). Germline CDR1 reads SNHLY; CDR2 reads FYNNEI. This CDR3 comprises 15 residues. Trimming took off 3 bases at V and 14 bases at J, with 20 bases between the two ends. CDR3 sequence: CASSEGWQGSKALHF. CDR3 nucleotides: TGTGCCAGCAGTGAGGGTTGGCAGGGAAGTAAGGCCCTCCACTTT.

V and J are TRBV5-6 and TRBJ1-5; D gene uncertain. Germline assignment: CDR1 SGHDT and CDR2 YYEEEE. There are 17 residues in the CDR3. Trimming took off 4 bases at V and 0 bases at J, with 17 bases between the two ends. CDR3 protein: CASSRLNAGNSNQPQHF. The CDR3 DNA reads TGTGCCAGCAGCCGTCTCAATGCGGGTAATAGCAATCAGCCCCAGCATTTT.

The CDR3 sequence: CASSSAGNYGYTF. CDR3 nucleotides: TGTGCCAGCAGCTCCGCGGGTAACTATGGCTACACCTTC. The chain recombines TRBV11-2 with TRBJ1-2; the D is unclear. The germline gives CDR1 SGHAT, CDR2 FQNNGV. CDR3 length: 13 amino acids. The V and J ends lost 4 bases and 1 base respectively, with 7 bases between them.

This rearrangement joins TRBV7-2 to TRBJ1-6; 9 nucleotides line up with TRBD1. Germline V lookup: CDR1 SGHTA, CDR2 FQGNSA. This CDR3 has 15 amino acids. With V trimmed by 5 bases and J by 5 bases, 4 bases remained unmatched. The CDR3 is CASSQHRGHNSPLHF. In nucleotides, the CDR3 is TGTGCCAGCAGCCAACACAGGGGGCATAATTCACCCCTCCACTTT.

The chain links TRBV5-1 to TRBJ1-2, with 9 bases matching TRBD1. Trimming at V came to 3 bases and at J to 8 bases, leaving 14 bases not matched to a gene. The germline CDR1 and CDR2 sequences are SGHRS and YFSETQ. This CDR3 comprises 16 residues. The CDR3: CASSSPRQGGDGGYTF. CDR3 DNA sequence: TGCGCCAGCAGCTCCCCACGACAGGGGGGGGATGGGGGCTACACCTTC.

The J gene is TRBJ2-5, the V gene TRBV30; D is unclear. The germline V and J ends were trimmed by 0 bases and 0 bases, with 11 bases remaining between them. The CDR3 length is 15 residues. The germline gives CDR1 GTSNPN, CDR2 SVGIG (reference sequence). The DNA of the CDR3 is TGTGCCTGGAGTGTAATTCTGTCCTACCAAGAGACCCAGTACTTC. Protein product: CAWSVILSYQETQYF.

This chain uses TRBV7-3 with TRBJ2-1; 11 bases map to TRBD2. The CDR3 loop spans 17 amino acids. V shed 5 bases and J 7 bases; nucleotides not matched to a gene: 13. Germline-derived CDR1 and CDR2 are SGHTA and FQGTGA. The CDR3 is CASSPLPPGLAENEQFF. The CDR3 coding sequence is TGTGCCAGCAGCCCCCTGCCGCCGGGACTAGCGGAGAATGAGCAGTTCTTC.

J is TRBJ1-1 and V is TRBV18, with no clear D. The CDR3 loop spans 15 amino acids. The germline gives CDR1 KGHSH, CDR2 LQKENI. Trimming left V 3 bases short and J 2 bases short, with 13 bases between. In DNA form, the CDR3 reads TGTGCCAGCTCACCCCTGCTAGACCCCAACACTGAAGCTTTCTTT. Translating gives CASSPLLDPNTEAFF.

J is TRBJ1-2 and V is TRBV4-2; a weak D match, TRBD1 (5 bases). The CDR3 totals 15 residues. Trimming shortened V by 0 bases and J by 1 base, and 9 bases separated the two germline ends. Per the germline V gene, CDR1 is LGHNA and CDR2 is YNFKEQ. The CDR3 spells CASSQEGARNYGYTF. CDR3 DNA: TGTGCCAGCAGCCAAGAAGGGGCGCGTAACTATGGCTACACCTTC.

This clone was observed once. The chain recombines TRBV18 with TRBJ2-3; 8 bases align to TRBD2. The germline V gene encodes CDR1 KGHSH and CDR2 LQKENI. V lost 3 bases to trimming and J lost 3 bases; unmatched junction nucleotides: 8. The CDR3 consists of 16 residues. In DNA, the CDR3 is TGTGCCAGCTCACCTTTCGGGAGGGCATATACAGATACGCAGTATTTT. Protein sequence: CASSPFGRAYTDTQYF.

This clone was observed once. This chain joins TRBV6-5 and TRBJ2-2; the match to TRBD1 covers 8 bases. CDR3 length: 15 amino acids. After removal of 6 bases from V and 5 bases from J, the junction contained 8 bases not matched to a gene. Looked up from germline, CDR1 is MNHEY and CDR2 is SVGAGI. The chain's CDR3 is CASSIIRGRTGELFF. CDR3 DNA: TGTGCCAGCAGCATTATCAGGGGGCGTACCGGGGAGCTGTTTTTT.

The chain links TRBV5-1 to TRBJ2-2; 7 bases are shared with TRBD1. J was trimmed by 0 bases and V by 5 bases; bases with no gene match: 4. The CDR3 spans 15 residues. Germline CDR1 reads SGHRS; CDR2 reads YFSETQ. The CDR3 reads CASRRGQANTGELFF. Here the CDR3 DNA reads TGCGCCAGCAGACGCGGACAGGCGAACACCGGGGAGCTGTTTTTT.

As DNA, the CDR3 is TGCGCCAGCAGCCCAGGGGACAGACACTCCTTTTCTAACTATGGCTACACCTTC. It codes for CASSPGDRHSFSNYGYTF. The chain joins TRBV5-1 to TRBJ1-2; 7 nucleotides match TRBD1. Germline values: CDR1 SGHRS, CDR2 YFSETQ. The V gene end was trimmed by 4 bases and the J gene end by 0 bases; junction bases not matched to a gene: 15. The CDR3 totals 18 residues.

This clone was seen once. The chain is built from TRBV6-5 and TRBJ2-5, with 7 nucleotides matching TRBD1. The DNA end lines up better with TRBJ2-7; the J call may be wrong. The CDR3 loop spans 15 amino acids. The germline V gene encodes CDR1 MNHEY and CDR2 SVGAGI. The CDR3 loop is CASSPVGDREYEQYF. CDR3 in DNA: TGTGCCAGCAGCCCAGTGGGAGACAGGGAGTACGAGCAGTACTTC.

The chain combines TRBV7-8 with TRBJ2-3; the D gene is possibly TRBD2 (6 bases). There are 15 residues in the CDR3. The V end was cut by 2 bases, the J end by 2 bases, with 11 bases between. Germline lookup yields CDR1 SGHVS and CDR2 FQNEAQ. The CDR3 loop reads CASSLWAGPTDTQYF. The CDR3 nucleotides are TGTGCCAGCAGCTTATGGGCGGGGCCCACAGATACGCAGTATTTT.

CDR3 nucleotides: TGTGCCAGCTCAACAAACGGGGGGGCCAGCAATGAGCAGTTCTTC. Translating gives CASSTNGGASNEQFF. This chain joins TRBV18 and TRBJ2-1; 8 positions match TRBD2. This CDR3 has 15 amino acids. With V trimmed by 5 bases and J by 6 bases, 9 bases remained unmatched. CDR1 and CDR2 from the germline V gene are KGHSH and LQKENI.

The chain joins TRBV7-2 to TRBJ1-2, with 9 bases identical to TRBD1. Germline V CDR1 and CDR2: SGHTA, FQGNSA. The CDR3 is made up of 16 amino acids. V lost 2 bases and J lost 1; bases outside the gene matches: 5. This chain's CDR3 is CASSLSGQGINYGYTF. The CDR3 bases are TGTGCCAGCAGCTTAAGTGGACAGGGGATTAACTATGGCTACACCTTC.

The J gene is TRBJ2-3, the V gene TRBV14; D perhaps matches TRBD2 (6 bases). Trimming cost V 0 bases and J 4 bases, with 14 bases left between them. Germline V gene data show CDR1 as SGHDN and CDR2 as FVKESK. CDR3 length equals 16 residues. In nucleotides, the CDR3 is TGTGCCAGCAGCCAAGATCCGGGGGTGCAGTCAGATACGCAGTATTTT. Translating gives CASSQDPGVQSDTQYF.

This clone is a singleton in its sample. This chain joins TRBV23-1 and TRBJ1-2, with D hard to call. TRBV23-1 is treated as an ORF (open reading frame) with a function not yet certain. The V and J ends lost 4 bases and 7 bases respectively, with 16 bases between them. The CDR3 runs to 14 residues. The CDR3 DNA reads TGCGCCAGCAGTCGATCCCTGTCCCCAGGTGGCTACACCTTC. Residues: CASSRSLSPGGYTF.

This clone was seen more than once but under ten times. The rearrangement links TRBV6-5 to TRBJ2-1, with 9 bases that match TRBD2. V shed 6 bases, J shed 7 bases, and the junction held 10 bases outside the gene matches. The CDR3 is 15 amino acids. CDR1 MNHEY and CDR2 SVGAGI come from the germline V gene. CDR3: CASRRGLAYANEQFF. The CDR3 DNA reads TGTGCCAGCAGGCGGGGACTAGCCTACGCGAATGAGCAGTTCTTC.

The chain recombines TRBV7-3 with TRBJ1-2, with D perhaps matching TRBD1 (5 bases). V dropped 2 bases and J dropped 0 bases, with 10 bases sitting between them. This CDR3 has 15 residues. Germline assignment: CDR1 SGHTA and CDR2 FQGTGA. The CDR3 DNA sequence: TGTGCCAGCAGCTTAGGGGCAGATTCTAACTATGGCTACACCTTC. Protein sequence: CASSLGADSNYGYTF. Filled out from reference TRBV7-3 and TRBJ1-2, the complete variable domain reads GAGVSQTPSNKVTEKGKYVELRCDPISGHTALYWYRQSLGQGPEFLIYFQGTGAADDSGLPNDRFFAVRPEGSVSTLKIQRTERGDSAVYLCASSLGADSNYGYTFGSGTRLTVV.

The chain uses TRBV14 and TRBJ2-3; 9 bases map to TRBD2. The CDR3 is made up of 17 amino acids. The V gene's germline CDR1 is SGHDN and CDR2 FVKESK. The V segment lost 6 bases and the J segment 0 bases; nucleotides outside the gene matches: 10. This chain's CDR3 is CASRGGLAGLSTDTQYF. CDR3 sequence (DNA): TGTGCCAGCAGGGGGGGGCTAGCGGGGCTTAGCACAGATACGCAGTATTTT.

The CDR3 nucleotides read TGCGCCAGCAGCTTGAATACAGGGGGTTTTCCACATTCACCCCTCCACTTT. It yields the protein CASSLNTGGFPHSPLHF. This chain connects TRBV5-1 to TRBJ1-6; 8 positions match TRBD1. The CDR3 is 17 residues long. Trimming at V came to 1 base and at J to 8 bases, leaving 11 bases not matched to a gene. Germline CDR1 SGHRS, CDR2 YFSETQ.